Listed here are 20 T cell receptor beta chains from one sample, sequenced in a study of OX40 agonist ivuxolimab in advanced cancers. Repertoires were generated with immunoSEQ multiplex PCR, while TCRdb's copy carries only in-frame clones and drops some. The table includes 35,000 to 50,000 clones, 86% detected once. The sequences come from CD4+ or CD8+ T cells sorted from blood, collected in a trial of the OX40 agonist ivuxolimab. The receptors derive from an adult with an advanced solid tumor such as melanoma, head and neck, liver or kidney cancer.

This clone was recorded once. The rearrangement uses TRBV4-3 and TRBJ1-1; 7 bases match TRBD1. The germline CDR1 and CDR2 sequences are LGHNA and YSLEER. Trimming took 0 bases from V and 8 from J; bases not matched to a gene: 15. The CDR3 spans 17 residues. CDR3 nucleotides: TGCGCCAGCAGCCAAGATCGGGCTAGGACAGGACCACTAGAAGCTTTCTTT. As protein: CASSQDRARTGPLEAFF.

The chain combines TRBV29-1 with TRBJ2-7; possible D gene TRBD2, 5 bases. Germline CDR1 and CDR2: SQVTM and ANQGSEA. With 0 bases removed from V and 9 bases from J, the gap between germline ends came to 18 bases. The CDR3 is 14 residues long. This chain's CDR3 is CSVEDSGMVGGQYV. CDR3 sequence (DNA): TGCAGCGTTGAAGATTCGGGGATGGTCGGAGGGCAGTACGTC.

The chain combines TRBV11-2 with TRBJ2-3; D uncertain. The CDR3 extends over 11 amino acids. Germline CDR1 reads SGHAT; CDR2 reads FQNNGV. Between the trimmed V and J ends, which lost 4 bases and 12 bases, there was a span of 11 bases. The CDR3 DNA is TGTGCCAGCAGCTATTCCGGTATACAGTATTTT. This codes for CASSYSGIQYF. The full variable domain, in which reference TRBV11-2 and TRBJ2-3 provide the parts outside the CDR3, is EAGVAQSPRYKIIEKRQSVAFWCNPISGHATLYWYQQILGQGPKLLIQFQNNGVVDDSQLPKDRFSAERLKGVDSTLKIQPAKLEDSAVYLCASSYSGIQYFGPGTRLTVL.

The rearrangement links TRBV7-2 to TRBJ1-4, with D possibly matching TRBD1 (6 bases). Trimming left V 6 bases short and J 4 bases short, with 12 bases between. The CDR3 has 14 residues. Germline CDR1 reads SGHTA; CDR2 reads FQGNSA. The CDR3 nucleotides are TGTGCCAGCAGGGCGACAGGTCTTAATGAAAAACTGTTTTTT. Amino acids: CASRATGLNEKLFF. The full variable domain, in which reference TRBV7-2 and TRBJ1-4 provide the parts outside the CDR3, is GAGVSQSPSNKVTEKGKDVELRCDPISGHTALYWYRQSLGQGLEFLIYFQGNSAPDKSGLPSDRFSAERTGGSVSTLTIQRTQQEDSAVYLCASRATGLNEKLFFGSGTQLSVL.

The chain is built from TRBV28 and TRBJ2-3; TRBD2 agrees at 12 bases. The CDR3 sequence is 19 residues long. Looked up from germline, CDR1 is MDHEN and CDR2 is SYDVKM. The V and J ends lost 4 bases and 4 bases, in that order; junction bases with no gene match: 15. The CDR3 nucleotides are TGTGCCAGCAGTTCCCGGCTAGCGGGGGGGCACCCTAGCGCAGATACGCAGTATTTT. Amino acids: CASSSRLAGGHPSADTQYF. Together with reference TRBV28 and TRBJ2-3, the CDR3 gives the full variable domain: DVKVTQSSRYLVKRTGEKVFLECVQDMDHENMFWYRQDPGLGLRLIYFSYDVKMKEKGDIPEGYSVSREKKERFSLILESASTNQTSMYLCASSSRLAGGHPSADTQYFGPGTRLTVL.

This chain links TRBV5-4 with TRBJ1-2; maybe TRBD1 (6 bases). The germline CDR1 and CDR2 sequences are SGHNT and YYREEE (reference sequence). CDR3 length: 15 residues. V lost 3 bases, J lost 5 bases, and 17 bases lay in between. This CDR3 is CASSYRGATRYGYTF. CDR3 coding DNA: TGTGCCAGCAGCTACCGGGGGGCGACGCGATATGGCTACACCTTC.

This chain links TRBV5-4 with TRBJ2-4; 7 nucleotides line up with TRBD1. The ends lost 3 bases at V and 5 bases at J; junction bases unmatched: 2. CDR1 is SGHNT and CDR2 is YYREEE in the germline V gene (reference sequence). The CDR3 is 13 amino acids. Written as DNA, the CDR3 is TGTGCCAGCAGCTCCGACAGGGAAAACATTCAGTACTTC. This codes for CASSSDRENIQYF.

The chain is built from TRBV13 and TRBJ2-3; 7 nucleotides match TRBD1. Germline V CDR1 and CDR2: PRHDT, FYEKMQ (reference sequence). With V trimmed by 5 bases and J by 6 bases, 5 bases remained unmatched. The length of the CDR3 is 13 residues. The CDR3 DNA is TGTGCCAGCAGCCTAGACAGGGCGGATACGCAGTATTTT. It encodes CASSLDRADTQYF.

This clone has only one observation. The junction shows a germline mismatch at one end, possibly a read error. The chain uses TRBV7-6 and TRBJ2-7, with TRBD1 matching over 7 bases. Germline V lookup: CDR1 SGHVS, CDR2 FNYEAQ. This CDR3 is 15 amino acids long. In DNA form, the CDR3 reads TGTGCCAGCACCTTAGGGGGACAGATGGTCGACGAGCAGTACTTC. Translating it yields CASTLGGQMVDEQYF.

The chain carries TRBV9 and TRBJ1-3; a possible D gene is TRBD1 (6 bases). Germline values: CDR1 SGDLS, CDR2 YYNGEE. The CDR3 is 17 amino acids. The V and J ends lost 3 bases and 2 bases respectively, with 18 bases between them. The CDR3 protein is CASSAPAGDRAGNTIYF. DNA for the CDR3: TGTGCCAGCAGCGCCCCAGCAGGGGACCGGGCTGGAAACACCATATATTTT. Combining the CDR3 with reference TRBV9 and TRBJ1-3 gives the whole variable domain DSGVTQTPKHLITATGQRVTLRCSPRSGDLSVYWYQQSLDQGLQFLIQYYNGEERAKGNILERFSAQQFPDLHSELNLSSLELGDSALYFCASSAPAGDRAGNTIYFGEGSWLTVV.

This rearrangement joins TRBV6-5 to TRBJ2-7; D may be TRBD2 (7 bases). With 6 bases removed from V and 6 bases from J, the gap between germline ends came to 21 bases. Germline V gene data show CDR1 as MNHEY and CDR2 as SVGAGI. The CDR3 has 15 residues. For the CDR3, the DNA is TGTGCCAGCAGCTCTAGAGAAGGGGGGGCTTCCGAGCAGTACGTC. Protein sequence: CASSSREGGASEQYV.

J is TRBJ1-3 and V is TRBV13, with D maybe TRBD1 (5 bases). This CDR3 has 18 amino acids. The germline V gene encodes CDR1 PRHDT and CDR2 FYEKMQ (reference sequence). The ends were cut back, 5 bases at V and 4 bases at J, with 24 bases in the middle. CDR3 DNA: TGTGCCAGCAGCACCCCGCTGGGCAGGGACGATTTCGGAAACACCATATATTTT. It yields the protein CASSTPLGRDDFGNTIYF.

In DNA, the CDR3 is TGTGCCAGCAGCTTAGATTGGGGGGTCCAAGAGACCCAGTACTTC. This encodes CASSLDWGVQETQYF. The rearrangement joins TRBV11-2 to TRBJ2-5, with D maybe TRBD2 (6 bases). Trimming left V 0 bases short and J 1 base short, with 9 bases between. This CDR3 has 15 residues. The germline V gene has CDR1 SGHAT and CDR2 FQNNGV.

The gene calls are TRBV10-3 and TRBJ1-2, with TRBD1 as a possible D gene (5 bases). This CDR3 is 17 amino acids long. Looked up from germline, CDR1 is ENHRY and CDR2 is SYGVKD. Between the trimmed V and J ends, which lost 3 bases and 0 bases, there was a span of 17 bases. CDR3 region: CAISERGHTSSNYGYTF. CDR3 nucleotides: TGTGCCATCAGTGAAAGAGGACATACCAGTTCTAACTATGGCTACACCTTC.

The chain employs TRBV5-5 and TRBJ2-2, with a tentative D call TRBD1 (5 bases). The CDR3 runs 15 residues. In germline, CDR1 is SGHKS, CDR2 YYEKEE (reference sequence). V was pared by 1 base and J by 6 bases, with 13 bases between. The CDR3 protein is CASSLSRAAPGELFF. The CDR3 DNA sequence: TGTGCCAGCAGCTTGTCCAGGGCTGCGCCCGGGGAGCTGTTTTTT.

The V call is TRBV7-3, the J call TRBJ2-1, with no clear D. Germline V gene sequence: CDR1 SGHTA, CDR2 FQGTGA. The CDR3 totals 12 residues. V dropped 3 bases and J dropped 8 bases, with 8 bases sitting between them. CDR3 residues: CASSFAGHEQFF. Here the CDR3 DNA reads TGTGCCAGCAGCTTTGCTGGGCATGAGCAGTTCTTC.

This clone occurred a few times. The chain has TRBV9 and TRBJ1-1; maybe TRBD1 (5 bases). The CDR3 length is 13 residues. Germline CDR1 is SGDLS and CDR2 is YYNGEE. V was trimmed by 4 bases and J by 4 bases, leaving 11 bases between them. The CDR3 sequence is CASSTGGGTEAFF. Here the CDR3 DNA reads TGTGCCAGCAGCACCGGTGGGGGCACTGAAGCTTTCTTT. Full variable domain (remainder filled in from reference TRBV9 and TRBJ1-1): DSGVTQTPKHLITATGQRVTLRCSPRSGDLSVYWYQQSLDQGLQFLIQYYNGEERAKGNILERFSAQQFPDLHSELNLSSLELGDSALYFCASSTGGGTEAFFGQGTRLTVV.

This chain uses TRBV7-3 with TRBJ2-3; the D is unclear. The CDR3 contains 16 residues. Germline V gene data show CDR1 as SGHTA and CDR2 as FQGTGA. The ends were cut back, 1 base at V and 4 bases at J, with 15 bases in the middle. The chain's CDR3 is CASSLIGRVGADTQYF. The DNA of the CDR3 is TGTGCCAGCAGCTTAATCGGTAGAGTGGGTGCAGATACGCAGTATTTT.

This chain uses TRBV7-8 with TRBJ1-5; 8 bases are a match to TRBD1. This CDR3 comprises 15 residues. The germline gives CDR1 SGHVS, CDR2 FQNEAQ. V shed 1 base, J shed 2 bases, and the junction held 1 base outside the gene matches. DNA for the CDR3: TGTGCCAGCAGCTTAGAGGGACAGGGCAATCAGCCCCAGCATTTT. Protein: CASSLEGQGNQPQHF.

This clone was recorded once. The chain joins TRBV5-8 to TRBJ1-5; TRBD1 agrees at 8 bases. The CDR3 totals 18 residues. The ends lost 1 base at V and 0 bases at J; junction bases unmatched: 9. CDR1 and CDR2 from the germline V gene are SGHTS and YDEGEE. CDR3 nucleotides: TGTGCCAGCAGCTTGAGAGGACAGGGAACCTATAGCAATCAGCCCCAGCATTTT. This sequence encodes CASSLRGQGTYSNQPQHF.